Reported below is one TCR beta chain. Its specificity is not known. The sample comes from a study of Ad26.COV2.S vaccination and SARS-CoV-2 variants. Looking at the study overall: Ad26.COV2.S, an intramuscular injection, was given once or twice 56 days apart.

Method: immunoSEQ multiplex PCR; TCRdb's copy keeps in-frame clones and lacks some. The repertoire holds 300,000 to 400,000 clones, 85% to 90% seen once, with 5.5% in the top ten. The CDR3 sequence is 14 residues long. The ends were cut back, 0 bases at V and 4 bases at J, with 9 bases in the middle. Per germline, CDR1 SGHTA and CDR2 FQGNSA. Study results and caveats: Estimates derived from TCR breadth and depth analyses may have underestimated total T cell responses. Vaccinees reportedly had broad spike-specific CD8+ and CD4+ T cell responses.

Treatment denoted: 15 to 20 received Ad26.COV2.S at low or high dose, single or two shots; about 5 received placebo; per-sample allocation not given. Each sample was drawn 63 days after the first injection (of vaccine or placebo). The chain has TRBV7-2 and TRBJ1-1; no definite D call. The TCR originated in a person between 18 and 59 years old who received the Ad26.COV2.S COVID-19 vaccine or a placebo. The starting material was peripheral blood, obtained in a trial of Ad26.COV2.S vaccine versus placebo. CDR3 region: CASSLAEGITEAFF. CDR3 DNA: TGTGCCAGCAGCTTAGCGGAGGGTATCACTGAAGCTTTCTTT.